This T cell receptor (beta chain) derives from a study of cytomegalovirus exposure and HLA in healthy donors. Here immunoSEQ multiplex PCR was the method, and the copy in TCRdb shows in-frame clones only, minus some. The sample carries 35,000 to 40,000 clones, 85% to 95% recorded once. The receptor comes from a young man in good health and CMV-seronegative. The sample consisted of PBMCs.

The CDR3 loop reads CASSMFTGPGEAFF. The DNA of the CDR3 is TGTGCCAGTAGTATGTTCACAGGGCCCGGAGAAGCTTTCTTT. V is TRBV19 and J is TRBJ1-1, with D maybe TRBD1 (6 bases). CDR1 is LNHDA and CDR2 is SQIVND in the germline V gene (reference sequence). The CDR3 contains 14 residues. The ends were cut back, 3 bases at V and 8 bases at J, with 16 bases in the middle.